Following are 17 T cell receptor beta chains from one sample sequenced in a study of control samples from healthy donors and cancer patients. The assay was immunoSEQ multiplex PCR, and TCRdb's table has in-frame clones only and misses some. The table records under 200,000 clones, just over 85% of them present only once. The sequencing sample was made of blood. These receptors all come from a woman in her 30s in good health.

This clone was observed a few times. This chain connects TRBV5-5 to TRBJ2-1, with no clear D. This CDR3 region has 13 residues. Looked up from germline, CDR1 is SGHKS and CDR2 is YYEKEE (reference sequence). Between the trimmed V and J ends, which lost 3 bases and 8 bases, there was a span of 12 bases. CDR3 sequence: CASSSTQVYEQFF. The CDR3 coding sequence is TGTGCCAGCAGCTCCACCCAGGTATATGAGCAGTTCTTC.

This clone came up a few times. The sample carries other DNA sequences with the same CDR3. V is TRBV10-2 and J is TRBJ1-4; D not resolved. Germline CDR1 reads WSHSY; CDR2 reads SAAADI. CDR3 length: 12 amino acids. V was pared by 5 bases and J by 3 bases, with 4 bases between. The CDR3 protein is CASSRSNEKLFF. For the CDR3, the DNA is TGCGCCAGCAGTAGGTCTAATGAAAAACTGTTTTTT.

Only one count was recorded for this clone. The DNA for the CDR3 is TGTGCCAGCAGTGATTGGACACGCTCTGGAAACACCATATATTTT. Translated, it gives CASSDWTRSGNTIYF. V usage is TRBV6-1 and J usage is TRBJ1-3; a possible D gene is TRBD1 (5 bases). The CDR3 has 15 amino acids. V lost 3 bases and J 0 bases, leaving 9 bases between the germline ends. In germline, CDR1 is MNHNS, CDR2 SASEGT.

The V and J genes are TRBV11-3 and TRBJ2-3; 8 bases fit TRBD2. The CDR3 has 16 amino acids. Germline CDR1 is SGHNT and CDR2 is YENEEA. V gave up 5 bases and J gave up 1 base; unmatched junction bases: 8. CDR3 protein: CASSPGATSGTDTQYF. DNA of the CDR3: TGTGCCAGCAGCCCAGGGGCGACTAGCGGCACAGATACGCAGTATTTT.

The table lists this clone with a count of one. The J gene is TRBJ1-3, the V gene TRBV11-2, with D unclear. The V end lost 3 bases, the J end lost 0 bases, and 6 bases lay between the germline ends. The CDR3 is 14 amino acids. Germline V CDR1 and CDR2: SGHAT, FQNNGV. CDR3 bases: TGTGCCAGCAGCTTCCCCAGCTCTGGAAACACCATATATTTT. Encoded protein: CASSFPSSGNTIYF.

In this sample, this clone turned up once. This chain connects TRBV11-2 to TRBJ2-7, with D perhaps TRBD2 (5 bases). Germline lookup yields CDR1 SGHAT and CDR2 FQNNGV. The ends were cut back, 3 bases at V and 0 bases at J, with 9 bases in the middle. The CDR3 has 14 amino acids. The CDR3, as DNA: TGTGCCAGCAGCTTCGGGGTTCCCTCCTACGAGCAGTACTTC. Its protein product is CASSFGVPSYEQYF. Full variable domain (rest looked up from reference TRBV11-2 and TRBJ2-7): EAGVAQSPRYKIIEKRQSVAFWCNPISGHATLYWYQQILGQGPKLLIQFQNNGVVDDSQLPKDRFSAERLKGVDSTLKIQPAKLEDSAVYLCASSFGVPSYEQYFGPGTRLTVT.

The chain uses TRBV30 and TRBJ1-1; tentative D call: TRBD1 (6 bases). The germline V gene encodes CDR1 GTSNPN and CDR2 SVGIG (reference sequence). This CDR3 is built from 12 residues. V shed 2 bases and J shed 6 bases, with 10 bases lying between them. As DNA, the CDR3 is TGTGCCTGGAGTACAGGGAGGCCTGAAGCTTTCTTT. Protein: CAWSTGRPEAFF.

The chain couples TRBV5-1 to TRBJ2-7; 11 bases match TRBD1. Germline V gene sequence: CDR1 SGHRS, CDR2 YFSETQ. This CDR3 is 17 amino acids long. Trimming removed 0 bases from V and 5 bases from J; junction bases left unmatched: 10. CDR3 in amino acids: CASSLVARDRGTDEQYF. The CDR3 region has the DNA TGCGCCAGCAGCTTGGTTGCACGGGACAGGGGGACGGACGAGCAGTACTTC.

The chain employs TRBV30 and TRBJ1-2, with 9 bases aligning to TRBD1. This CDR3 spans 12 amino acids. Germline CDR1 and CDR2: GTSNPN and SVGIG (reference sequence). Unmatched junction bases numbered 6, after V lost 7 bases and J lost 6 bases. In nucleotides, the CDR3 is TGTGCCTTGGAGACAGGGGGGGATGGCTACACCTTC. It encodes CALETGGDGYTF.

The chain links TRBV15 to TRBJ2-1; no clear D gene. V lost 0 bases and J lost 8, with 11 bases in between. The CDR3 has 14 amino acids. Germline CDR1 and CDR2: LNHNV and YYDKDF (reference sequence). CDR3 nucleotide sequence: TGTGCCACCAGCAGAGATCTACCCGAGCATGAGCAGTTCTTC. Its protein is CATSRDLPEHEQFF.

Notes on this clone: Other nucleotide sequences from this sample produce the same CDR3. The CDR3 spells CSVEGEGVDGYTF. DNA of the CDR3: TGCAGCGTTGAGGGGGAGGGGGTTGATGGCTACACCTTC. V gene TRBV29-1 combines with J gene TRBJ1-2; TRBD1 might be the D (6 bases). Germline CDR1 and CDR2: SQVTM and ANQGSEA. Trimming removed 3 bases from V and 6 bases from J, with 14 bases in between. This CDR3 is built from 13 residues.

V gene TRBV19 combines with J gene TRBJ1-1, with TRBD1 as a possible D gene (5 bases). V shed 6 bases and J shed 4 bases, with 21 bases lying between them. This CDR3 spans 16 amino acids. Germline V gene data show CDR1 as LNHDA and CDR2 as SQIVND (reference sequence). This chain's CDR3 is CASRDRLLARGTEAFF. In DNA, the CDR3 is TGTGCCAGTAGAGACAGATTACTTGCACGAGGCACTGAAGCTTTCTTT.

V and J are TRBV9 and TRBJ1-1; D is unresolved. The CDR3 has 13 residues. Germline CDR1 reads SGDLS; CDR2 reads YYNGEE. Trimming took off 0 bases at V and 4 bases at J, with 7 bases between the two ends. The CDR3 protein is CASSVDGGTEAFF. In DNA form, the CDR3 reads TGTGCCAGCAGCGTAGACGGTGGCACTGAAGCTTTCTTT. Variable domain in full (rest from reference TRBV9 and TRBJ1-1): DSGVTQTPKHLITATGQRVTLRCSPRSGDLSVYWYQQSLDQGLQFLIQYYNGEERAKGNILERFSAQQFPDLHSELNLSSLELGDSALYFCASSVDGGTEAFFGQGTRLTVV.

The rearrangement joins TRBV27 to TRBJ1-6; TRBD1 agrees at 7 bases. V was clipped by 6 bases and J by 8 bases; unmatched bases: 7. There are 14 residues in the CDR3. Germline loops: CDR1 MNHEY, CDR2 SMNVEV (reference sequence). DNA of the CDR3: TGTGCCAGCAGGAGAGGGACAGATTATTCACCCCTCCACTTT. Its protein is CASRRGTDYSPLHF.

This chain joins TRBV27 and TRBJ1-6; weak D call: TRBD1 (6 bases). Trimming took off 6 bases at V and 5 bases at J, with 14 bases between the two ends. Germline-derived CDR1 and CDR2 are MNHEY and SMNVEV (reference sequence). There are 15 residues in the CDR3. The chain's CDR3 is CASRPQGRDNSPLHF. CDR3 sequence (DNA): TGTGCCAGCAGGCCGCAGGGGAGGGATAATTCACCCCTCCACTTT.

The genes are TRBV14 and TRBJ1-6, with D tentatively TRBD1 (5 bases). The ends were cut back, 1 base at V and 9 bases at J, with 7 bases in the middle. Germline-derived CDR1 and CDR2 are SGHDN and FVKESK. The length of the CDR3 is 13 residues. In DNA form, the CDR3 reads TGTGCCAGCAGCCAAGTCGGGGGTTCACCCCTCCACTTT. Amino acid sequence: CASSQVGGSPLHF. Full variable domain (rest looked up from reference TRBV14 and TRBJ1-6): EAGVTQFPSHSVIEKGQTVTLRCDPISGHDNLYWYRRVMGKEIKFLLHFVKESKQDESGMPNNRFLAERTGGTYSTLKVQPAELEDSGVYFCASSQVGGSPLHFGNGTRLTVT.

This chain connects TRBV29-1 to TRBJ2-1; D ambiguous. This CDR3 spans 14 amino acids. The ends were cut back, 4 bases at V and 5 bases at J, with 15 bases in the middle. Germline V gives CDR1 SQVTM, CDR2 ANQGSEA. The CDR3: CSVAAFPYNNEQFF. CDR3 in DNA: TGCAGCGTTGCGGCGTTCCCATACAACAATGAGCAGTTCTTC.